This T cell receptor beta chain was sequenced in a study of shared clonotypes between healthy human individuals. Profiled with immunoSEQ multiplex PCR; TCRdb holds only in-frame clones, not every one. The sample has 1.6 million or so clones, about 98.5% seen once. Trimming shortened V by 4 bases and J by 0 bases, and 10 bases separated the two germline ends. This CDR3 is built from 14 residues. CDR1 is MNHNS, CDR2 SASEGT, per germline. The sequence was collected from a man aged 25-45 years in good health. Sequencing was done on a sample of naive CD4+ T cells sorted from blood. Subset given: CD45RA+ positively selected. The chain uses TRBV6-1 and TRBJ2-7, with D possibly being TRBD1 (6 bases). The CDR3 bases are TGTGCCAGCAGTGGACAGGCGATCTCCTACGAGCAGTACTTC. Translating it yields CASSGQAISYEQYF.